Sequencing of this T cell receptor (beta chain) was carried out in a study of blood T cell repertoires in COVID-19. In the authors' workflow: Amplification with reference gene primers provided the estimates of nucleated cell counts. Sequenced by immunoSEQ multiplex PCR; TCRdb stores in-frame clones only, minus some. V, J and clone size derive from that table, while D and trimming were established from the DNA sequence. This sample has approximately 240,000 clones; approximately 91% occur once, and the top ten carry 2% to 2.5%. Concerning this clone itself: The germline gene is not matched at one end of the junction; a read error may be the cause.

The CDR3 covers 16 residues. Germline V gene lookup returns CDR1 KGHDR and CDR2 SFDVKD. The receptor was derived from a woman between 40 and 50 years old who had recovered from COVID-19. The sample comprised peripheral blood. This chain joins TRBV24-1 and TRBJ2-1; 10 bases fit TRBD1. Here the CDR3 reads CATSGLTGGNYNEQFF. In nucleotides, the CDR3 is TGTGCCACCAGTGGTTTGACAGGGGGCAACTACAATGAGCAGTTCTTC.